This T cell receptor (beta chain) was identified during a study of shared T cell receptors in the human thymus. Germline-derived CDR1 and CDR2 are SSHAT and FNYEAQ (reference sequence). The CDR3 consists of 12 residues. V lost 11 bases to trimming and J lost 4 bases, with 9 bases between them. Here immunoSEQ multiplex PCR was the method, and the copy in TCRdb shows in-frame clones only, minus some. The sample has about 660,000 clones, approximately 88% seen once; the top ten hold 0.0095% to 0.013%. This sample also belongs to another study, concerning human thymus T cells.

The sample comprised thymocytes. This chain uses TRBV7-7 with TRBJ2-6; perhaps TRBD2 as D (5 bases). The TCR originated in a boy younger than two with a congenital heart defect. Written as DNA, the CDR3 is TGTGCCCTCGAGGGAGGGGCCAACGTCCTGACTTTC. Its protein product is CALEGGANVLTF.